Below are 21 T cell receptor beta chains sequenced from a single sample in a study of response to subunit inactivated influenza vaccine. TCRdb ran MiXCR on the RT-PCR reads and lists one entry per CDR3 protein. The sample holds about 700,000 distinct CDR3 sequences, approximately 14% seen once. This specimen was PBMCs from blood, taken less than 15 days before vaccination. These receptors were obtained from a man between 45 and 60 years old who received an inactivated influenza vaccine.

The CDR3 loop is CSALAGTQETQYF. For the CDR3, the DNA is TGCAGTGCTTTGGCTGGGACCCAAGAGACCCAGTACTTC. This chain joins TRBV20-1 and TRBJ2-5, with D possibly called TRBD1 or TRBD2 (5 bases each). CDR1 DFQATT and CDR2 SNEGSKA come from the germline V gene (reference sequence). Deletions cut 5 bases from V and 1 base from J, with 11 bases between. CDR3 length: 13 amino acids.

The chain uses TRBV6-1 and TRBJ2-2; D not resolved. The germline gives CDR1 MNHNS, CDR2 SASEGT. Trimming cost V 6 bases and J 4 bases, with 9 bases left between them. The CDR3 covers 13 residues. The CDR3 DNA reads TGTGCCAGCAGGAAAGCCGCCACCGGGGAGCTGTTTTTT. This sequence encodes CASRKAATGELFF.

The J gene is TRBJ2-1, the V gene TRBV5-6; D gene unclear. CDR1 is SGHDT and CDR2 is YYEEEE in the germline V gene. CDR3 length: 15 amino acids. The V and J ends lost 4 bases and 3 bases respectively, with 14 bases between them. The CDR3 sequence is CASSPGLIVYNEQFF. In DNA, the CDR3 is TGTGCCAGCAGCCCCGGGCTTATCGTCTACAATGAGCAGTTCTTC.

The chain recombines TRBV20-1 with TRBJ1-2; TRBD1 is a possible D gene (5 bases). This CDR3 spans 13 amino acids. Between the trimmed V and J ends, which lost 6 bases and 5 bases, there was a span of 16 bases. Germline CDR1 is DFQATT and CDR2 is SNEGSKA (reference sequence). The CDR3 nucleotides read TGCAGTGCCGCGCTACGGGACGGTTATGGCTACACCTTC. Amino acid sequence: CSAALRDGYGYTF.

This clonotype has more than one count but fewer than ten. The chain joins TRBV7-8 to TRBJ2-7; tentative D call: TRBD2 (5 bases). From germline, CDR1 is SGHVS and CDR2 FQNEAQ. Trimming shortened V by 5 bases and J by 0 bases, and 14 bases separated the two germline ends. CDR3 length: 15 amino acids. The CDR3 coding sequence is TGTGCCAGCAGCGTGGACTGGACGAGCTCCTACGAGCAGTACTTC. It translates to CASSVDWTSSYEQYF.

V gene TRBV5-5 combines with J gene TRBJ2-5, with D uncertain. The CDR3 runs 14 residues. V lost 1 base and J lost 3, with 10 bases in between. CDR1 is SGHKS and CDR2 is YYEKEE in the germline V gene (reference sequence). Here the CDR3 reads CASSLSPVEETQYF. The DNA of the CDR3 is TGTGCCAGCAGCTTGTCACCAGTTGAAGAGACCCAGTACTTC.

The chain has TRBV4-2 and TRBJ2-5, with a tentative D call TRBD2 (6 bases). Germline V gives CDR1 LGHNA, CDR2 YNFKEQ. Trimming shortened V by 4 bases and J by 1 base, and 16 bases separated the two germline ends. CDR3 size: 16 residues. The CDR3 spells CASSLGTSQAQETQYF. The CDR3 DNA sequence: TGTGCCAGCAGCCTAGGGACTTCCCAAGCCCAAGAGACCCAGTACTTC.

This clonotype was observed a few times. The chain has TRBV5-1 and TRBJ2-2, with D perhaps matching TRBD2 (6 bases). The CDR3 covers 15 residues. CDR1 and CDR2 (germline): SGHRS, YFSETQ. V shed 4 bases and J shed 0 bases, with 10 bases lying between them. This CDR3 is CASSPGVANTGELFF. The CDR3, as DNA: TGCGCCAGCAGCCCGGGGGTGGCGAACACCGGGGAGCTGTTTTTT. The full variable domain, its missing parts supplied by reference TRBV5-1 and TRBJ2-2, is KAGVTQTPRYLIKTRGQQVTLSCSPISGHRSVSWYQQTPGQGLQFLFEYFSETQRNKGNFPGRFSGRQFSNSRSEMNVSTLELGDSALYLCASSPGVANTGELFFGEGSRLTVL.

Only a few counts were recorded for this clonotype. The rearrangement links TRBV15 to TRBJ2-5, with 8 bases matching TRBD1. Germline CDR1 and CDR2: LNHNV and YYDKDF (reference sequence). This CDR3 has 15 amino acids. V shed 0 bases and J 1 base; nucleotides not matched to a gene: 1. The CDR3 here is CATSREDRVQETQYF. The CDR3 DNA reads as TGTGCCACCAGCAGAGAGGACAGGGTCCAAGAGACCCAGTACTTC.

The V call is TRBV9, the J call TRBJ2-5; 7 positions agree with TRBD2. The CDR3 is made up of 15 amino acids. CDR1 and CDR2 (germline): SGDLS, YYNGEE. The trim removed 0 bases at V and 5 bases at J, leaving 7 bases unmatched. The CDR3 coding sequence is TGTGCCAGCAGCGTAGTAGGAGCGGGAAGTGAGACCCAGTACTTC. It specifies CASSVVGAGSETQYF. Using reference TRBV9 and TRBJ2-5 for the parts outside the CDR3, the full variable domain is DSGVTQTPKHLITATGQRVTLRCSPRSGDLSVYWYQQSLDQGLQFLIQYYNGEERAKGNILERFSAQQFPDLHSELNLSSLELGDSALYFCASSVVGAGSETQYFGPGTRLLVL.

This clonotype was recorded a few times. The chain links TRBV20-1 to TRBJ2-7; 10 positions agree with TRBD2. The CDR3 is 17 amino acids. Germline V gives CDR1 DFQATT, CDR2 SNEGSKA (reference sequence). Losses at the gene ends were 0 bases for V and 0 bases for J; bases not matched to a gene: 8. The CDR3, as DNA: TGCAGTGCTAGAGATTGGACTAGCGGATTATTCTCCTACGAGCAGTACTTC. Translated: CSARDWTSGLFSYEQYF.

V is TRBV5-1 and J is TRBJ1-1, with no clear D. The CDR3 extends over 15 amino acids. V lost 0 bases and J lost 5, with 14 bases in between. Per germline, CDR1 SGHRS and CDR2 YFSETQ. In DNA, the CDR3 is TGCGCCAGCAGCTTGGATCGTCCGGGTGGAACTGAAGCTTTCTTT. Translation: CASSLDRPGGTEAFF.

This clonotype was counted many times. The chain carries TRBV12-3 or TRBV12-4 and TRBJ1-4; the D is unclear. V lost 2 bases, J lost 6 bases, and 13 bases lay in between. The CDR3 length is 15 residues. This CDR3 reads CASSLYGKTYEKLFF. For the CDR3, the DNA is TGTGCCAGCAGTTTATACGGGAAGACCTATGAAAAACTGTTTTTT.

The chain employs TRBV11-1 and TRBJ2-5; weak D call: TRBD2 (6 bases). Germline lookup yields CDR1 SGHAT and CDR2 FQDESV (reference sequence). The CDR3 is 16 residues long. The V and J ends lost 2 bases and 0 bases respectively, with 13 bases between them. CDR3 bases: TGTGCCAGCAGCTTATGGGCTAGCGCGAACCAAGAGACCCAGTACTTC. This codes for CASSLWASANQETQYF.

This clonotype was seen a few times. The CDR3 is CASSPPYSGNTIYF. The CDR3 nucleotides are TGTGCCAGCTCACCACCATATTCTGGAAACACCATATATTTT. The V and J genes are TRBV18 and TRBJ1-3, with D hard to call. This CDR3 comprises 14 residues. Per the germline V gene, CDR1 is KGHSH and CDR2 is LQKENI. The V and J ends lost 0 bases and 1 base respectively, with 4 bases between them. The full variable domain, in which reference TRBV18 and TRBJ1-3 provide the parts outside the CDR3, is NAGVMQNPRHLVRRRGQEARLRCSPMKGHSHVYWYRQLPEEGLKFMVYLQKENIIDESGMPKERFSAEFPKEGPSILRIQQVVRGDSAAYFCASSPPYSGNTIYFGEGSWLTVV.

This chain uses TRBV20-1 with TRBJ2-1; 7 bases map to TRBD2. Per germline, CDR1 DFQATT and CDR2 SNEGSKA (reference sequence). J lost 10 bases, V lost 0 bases, and 21 bases had no gene match. The CDR3 consists of 18 residues. CDR3 sequence: CSARDLEVVTSRGQEQFF. DNA for the CDR3: TGCAGTGCTAGAGATCTTGAGGTTGTGACTAGCCGGGGTCAGGAGCAGTTCTTC.

This chain uses TRBV10-3 with TRBJ2-7, with D tentatively TRBD1 or TRBD2 (6 bases each). Trimming removed 7 bases at V and 2 bases at J, with 15 bases between. Germline V gene sequence: CDR1 ENHRY, CDR2 SYGVKD. CDR3 length: 14 amino acids. The CDR3 nucleotides read TGTGCCATCAAGGGGGGAGAGGCCACCTACGAGCAGTACTTC. This gives the protein CAIKGGEATYEQYF.

The table lists this clonotype with a few counts. This chain joins TRBV2 and TRBJ1-5, with D perhaps matching TRBD1 (6 bases). The germline gives CDR1 SNHLY, CDR2 FYNNEI. The CDR3 contains 13 residues. Trimming took off 4 bases at V and 16 bases at J, with 20 bases between the two ends. CDR3 in amino acids: CASSARGTGRIHF. CDR3 in DNA: TGTGCCAGCAGTGCGAGGGGGACTGGGCGGATACATTTT.

The gene calls are TRBV6-2 or TRBV6-3 and TRBJ2-1; possible D gene TRBD1, 5 bases. V lost 6 bases and J lost 8, with 14 bases in between. The CDR3 covers 13 residues. Germline lookup yields CDR1 MNHEY and CDR2 SVGEGT. CDR3 region: CASRLRAYDEQFF. The CDR3 region has the DNA TGTGCCAGCAGGCTCAGGGCTTACGATGAGCAGTTCTTC.

J is TRBJ2-3 and V is TRBV20-1; maybe TRBD2 (6 bases). V lost 1 base and J lost 3, with 17 bases in between. This CDR3 has 16 amino acids. In germline, CDR1 is DFQATT, CDR2 SNEGSKA (reference sequence). CDR3 nucleotide sequence: TGCAGTGCTAGAGGGCTACCTAGCGCCTTAACAGATACGCAGTATTTT. Amino acid sequence: CSARGLPSALTDTQYF.

CDR3 in amino acids: CASSELAGGPVEQFF. DNA of the CDR3: TGTGCCAGCAGCGAACTAGCGGGGGGGCCTGTTGAGCAGTTCTTC. This chain uses TRBV7-2 with TRBJ2-1, with 13 nucleotides matching TRBD2. The CDR3 loop spans 15 amino acids. Germline CDR1 is SGHTA and CDR2 is FQGNSA. J was trimmed by 9 bases and V by 5 bases; bases with no gene match: 7.